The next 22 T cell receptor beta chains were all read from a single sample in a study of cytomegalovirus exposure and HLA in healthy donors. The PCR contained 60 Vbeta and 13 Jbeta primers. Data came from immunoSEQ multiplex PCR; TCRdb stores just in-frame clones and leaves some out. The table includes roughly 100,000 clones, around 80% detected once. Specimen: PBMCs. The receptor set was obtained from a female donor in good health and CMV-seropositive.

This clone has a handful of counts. The CDR3 loop reads CASSSDPGQFNQPQHF. As DNA, the CDR3 is TGTGCCAGCTCATCTGACCCCGGACAGTTTAATCAGCCCCAGCATTTT. The chain couples TRBV18 to TRBJ1-5; a weak D match, TRBD1 (6 bases). The CDR3 sequence is 16 residues long. V lost 5 bases and J lost 4, with 18 bases in between. CDR1 and CDR2 (germline): KGHSH, LQKENI.

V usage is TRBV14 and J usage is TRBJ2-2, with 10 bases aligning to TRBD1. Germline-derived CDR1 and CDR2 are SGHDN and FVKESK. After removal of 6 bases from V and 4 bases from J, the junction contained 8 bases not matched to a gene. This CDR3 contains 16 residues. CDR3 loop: CASRQTGGPSTGELFF. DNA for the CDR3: TGTGCCAGCAGACAGACAGGGGGCCCCTCCACCGGGGAGCTGTTTTTT.

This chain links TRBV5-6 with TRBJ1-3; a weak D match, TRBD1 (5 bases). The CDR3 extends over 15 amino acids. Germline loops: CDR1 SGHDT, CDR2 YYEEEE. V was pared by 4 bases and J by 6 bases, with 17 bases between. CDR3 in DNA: TGTGCCAGCAGCGGGGGGGTGCACGCAGAAAACACCATATATTTT. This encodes CASSGGVHAENTIYF. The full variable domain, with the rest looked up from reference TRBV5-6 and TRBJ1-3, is DAGVTQSPTHLIKTRGQQVTLRCSPKSGHDTVSWYQQALGQGPQFIFQYYEEEERQRGNFPDRFSGHQFPNYSSELNVNALLLGDSALYLCASSGGVHAENTIYFGEGSWLTVV.

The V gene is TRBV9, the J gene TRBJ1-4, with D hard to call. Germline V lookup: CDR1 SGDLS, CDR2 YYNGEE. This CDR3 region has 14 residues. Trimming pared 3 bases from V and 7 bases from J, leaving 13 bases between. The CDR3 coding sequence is TGTGCCAGCAGCGAGTCCGGAGGCGGTGAAAAACTGTTTTTT. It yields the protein CASSESGGGEKLFF.

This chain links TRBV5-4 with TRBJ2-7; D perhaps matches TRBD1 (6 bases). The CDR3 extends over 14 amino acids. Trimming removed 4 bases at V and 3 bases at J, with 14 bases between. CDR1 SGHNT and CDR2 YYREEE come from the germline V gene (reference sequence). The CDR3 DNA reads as TGTGCCAGCAGCCCTAATCTGGGACACTACGAGCAGTACTTC. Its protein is CASSPNLGHYEQYF.

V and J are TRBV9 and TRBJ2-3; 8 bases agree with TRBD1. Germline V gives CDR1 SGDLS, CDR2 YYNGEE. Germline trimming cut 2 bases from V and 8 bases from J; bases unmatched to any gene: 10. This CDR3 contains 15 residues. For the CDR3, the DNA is TGTGCCAGCAGCGTGGGGGACAGGACCATGGTTACGCAGTATTTT. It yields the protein CASSVGDRTMVTQYF.

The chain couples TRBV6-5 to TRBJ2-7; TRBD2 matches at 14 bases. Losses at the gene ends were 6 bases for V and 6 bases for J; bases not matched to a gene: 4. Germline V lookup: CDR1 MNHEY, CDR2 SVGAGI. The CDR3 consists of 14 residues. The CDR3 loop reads CASRGTSGRGEQYF. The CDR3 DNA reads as TGTGCCAGCAGGGGGACTAGCGGGAGAGGCGAGCAGTACTTC.

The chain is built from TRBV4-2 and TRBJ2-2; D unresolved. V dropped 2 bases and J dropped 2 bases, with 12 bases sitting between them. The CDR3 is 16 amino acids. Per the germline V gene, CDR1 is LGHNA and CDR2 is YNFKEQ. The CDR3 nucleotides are TGTGCCAGCAGCCAACTTCAGGATCTTAACACCGGGGAGCTGTTTTTT. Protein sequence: CASSQLQDLNTGELFF.

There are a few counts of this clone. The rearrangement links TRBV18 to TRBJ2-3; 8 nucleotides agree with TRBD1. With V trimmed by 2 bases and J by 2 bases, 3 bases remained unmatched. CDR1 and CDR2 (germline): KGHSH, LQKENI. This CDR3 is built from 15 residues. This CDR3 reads CASSPDRGITDTQYF. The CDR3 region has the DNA TGTGCCAGCTCACCAGACAGGGGAATCACAGATACGCAGTATTTT. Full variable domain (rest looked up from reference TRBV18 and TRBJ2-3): NAGVMQNPRHLVRRRGQEARLRCSPMKGHSHVYWYRQLPEEGLKFMVYLQKENIIDESGMPKERFSAEFPKEGPSILRIQQVVRGDSAAYFCASSPDRGITDTQYFGPGTRLTVL.

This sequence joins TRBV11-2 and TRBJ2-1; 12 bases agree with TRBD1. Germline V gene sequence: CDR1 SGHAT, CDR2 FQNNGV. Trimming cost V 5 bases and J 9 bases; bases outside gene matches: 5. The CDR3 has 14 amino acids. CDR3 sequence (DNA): TGTGCCAGCAGCCCGGGACAGGGGGCCGGTGAGCAGTTCTTC. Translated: CASSPGQGAGEQFF.

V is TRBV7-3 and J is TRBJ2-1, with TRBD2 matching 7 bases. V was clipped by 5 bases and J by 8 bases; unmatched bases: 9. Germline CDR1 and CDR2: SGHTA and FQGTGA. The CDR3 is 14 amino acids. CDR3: CASSPGVAGDEQFF. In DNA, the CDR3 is TGTGCCAGCAGCCCCGGAGTAGCGGGTGATGAGCAGTTCTTC.

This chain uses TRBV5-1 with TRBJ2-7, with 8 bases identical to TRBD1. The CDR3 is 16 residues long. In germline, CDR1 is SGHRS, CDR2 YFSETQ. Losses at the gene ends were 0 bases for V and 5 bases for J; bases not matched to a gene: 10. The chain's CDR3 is CASSLGLGQGSDEQYF. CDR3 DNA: TGCGCCAGCAGCTTGGGGTTAGGACAGGGCAGCGACGAGCAGTACTTC.

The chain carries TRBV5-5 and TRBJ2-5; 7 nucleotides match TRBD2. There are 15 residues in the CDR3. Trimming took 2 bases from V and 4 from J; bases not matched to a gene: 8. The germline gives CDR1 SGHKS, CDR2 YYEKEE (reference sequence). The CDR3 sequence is CASSLQRGFRETQYF. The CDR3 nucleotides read TGTGCCAGCAGCTTACAGCGGGGTTTTAGAGAGACCCAGTACTTC.

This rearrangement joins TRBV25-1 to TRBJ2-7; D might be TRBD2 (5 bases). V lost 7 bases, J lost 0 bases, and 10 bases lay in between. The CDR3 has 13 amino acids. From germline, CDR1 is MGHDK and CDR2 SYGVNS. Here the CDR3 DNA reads TGTGCCAGCAAAAGCGGTAGCTCCTACGAGCAGTACTTC. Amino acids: CASKSGSSYEQYF.

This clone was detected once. The CDR3 DNA reads as TGCGCCAGCAGCGTCGACTTGAACACCGGGGAGCTGTTTTTT. This codes for CASSVDLNTGELFF. This chain connects TRBV5-1 to TRBJ2-2; D is unresolved. Germline V gene lookup returns CDR1 SGHRS and CDR2 YFSETQ. The V gene lost 4 bases and the J gene lost 1 base, with 8 bases spanning the gap. CDR3 length equals 14 residues. The whole variable domain, remainder taken from reference TRBV5-1 and TRBJ2-2, is KAGVTQTPRYLIKTRGQQVTLSCSPISGHRSVSWYQQTPGQGLQFLFEYFSETQRNKGNFPGRFSGRQFSNSRSEMNVSTLELGDSALYLCASSVDLNTGELFFGEGSRLTVL.

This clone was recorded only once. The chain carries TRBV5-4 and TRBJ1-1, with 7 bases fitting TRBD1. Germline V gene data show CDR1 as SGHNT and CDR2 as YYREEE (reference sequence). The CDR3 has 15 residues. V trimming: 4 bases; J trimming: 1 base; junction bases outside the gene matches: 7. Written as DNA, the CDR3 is TGTGCCAGCAGCCCCAGGGGGTGGGGGAACACTGAAGCTTTCTTT. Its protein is CASSPRGWGNTEAFF.

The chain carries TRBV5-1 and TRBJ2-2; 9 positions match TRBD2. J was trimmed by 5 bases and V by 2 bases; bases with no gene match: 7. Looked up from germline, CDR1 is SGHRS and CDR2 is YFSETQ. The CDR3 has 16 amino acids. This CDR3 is CASSLLAGDRTGELFF. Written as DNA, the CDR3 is TGCGCCAGCAGCTTATTAGCGGGAGATCGTACCGGGGAGCTGTTTTTT.

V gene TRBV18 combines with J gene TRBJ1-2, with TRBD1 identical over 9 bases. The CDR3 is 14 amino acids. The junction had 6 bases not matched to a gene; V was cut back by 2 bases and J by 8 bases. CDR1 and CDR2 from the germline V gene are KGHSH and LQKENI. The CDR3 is CASSPGTGSHGYTF. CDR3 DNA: TGTGCCAGCTCACCAGGGACAGGGAGTCACGGCTACACCTTC. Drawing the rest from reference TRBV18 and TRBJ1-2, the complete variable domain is NAGVMQNPRHLVRRRGQEARLRCSPMKGHSHVYWYRQLPEEGLKFMVYLQKENIIDESGMPKERFSAEFPKEGPSILRIQQVVRGDSAAYFCASSPGTGSHGYTFGSGTRLTVV.

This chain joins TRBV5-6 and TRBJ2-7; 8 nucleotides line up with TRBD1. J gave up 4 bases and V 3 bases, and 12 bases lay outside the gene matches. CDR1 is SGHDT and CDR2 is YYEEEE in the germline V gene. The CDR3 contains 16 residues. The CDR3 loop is CASSSGYTGGIYEQYF. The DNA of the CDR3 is TGTGCCAGCAGCTCTGGCTATACAGGGGGAATATACGAGCAGTACTTC. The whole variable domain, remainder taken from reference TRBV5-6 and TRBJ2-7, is DAGVTQSPTHLIKTRGQQVTLRCSPKSGHDTVSWYQQALGQGPQFIFQYYEEEERQRGNFPDRFSGHQFPNYSSELNVNALLLGDSALYLCASSSGYTGGIYEQYFGPGTRLTVT.

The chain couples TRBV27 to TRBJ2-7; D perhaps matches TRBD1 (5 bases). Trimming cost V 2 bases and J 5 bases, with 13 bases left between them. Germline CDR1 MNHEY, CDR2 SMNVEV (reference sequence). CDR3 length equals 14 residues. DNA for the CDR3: TGTGCCAGCAGTTTAAAAGGACATCTCCACGAGCAGTACTTC. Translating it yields CASSLKGHLHEQYF.

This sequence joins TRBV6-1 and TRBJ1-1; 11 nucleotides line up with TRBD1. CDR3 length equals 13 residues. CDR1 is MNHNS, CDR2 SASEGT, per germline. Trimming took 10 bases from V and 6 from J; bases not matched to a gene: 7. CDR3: CAIEWTGGSEAFF. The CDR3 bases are TGTGCCATCGAATGGACAGGGGGCTCTGAAGCTTTCTTT.

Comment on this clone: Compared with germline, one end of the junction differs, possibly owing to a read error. The chain's CDR3 is CASSIALAGGLYEQFF. Here the CDR3 DNA reads TGTGCCAGCAGCATAGCACTAGCGGGAGGTTTATATGAGCAGTTCTTC. The chain couples TRBV11-1 to TRBJ2-1, with 12 bases that match TRBD2. From germline, CDR1 is SGHAT and CDR2 FQDESV (reference sequence). This CDR3 has 16 amino acids.